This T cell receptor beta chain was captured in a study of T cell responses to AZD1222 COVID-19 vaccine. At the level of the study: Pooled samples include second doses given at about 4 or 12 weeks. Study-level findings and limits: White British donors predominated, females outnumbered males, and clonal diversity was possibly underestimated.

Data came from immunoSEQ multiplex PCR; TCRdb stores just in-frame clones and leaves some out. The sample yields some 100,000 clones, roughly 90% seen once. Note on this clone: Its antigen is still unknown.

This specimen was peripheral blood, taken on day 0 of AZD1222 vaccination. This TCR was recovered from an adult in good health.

CDR3 in DNA: TGTGCCAGCAGTGAGAAGGACAGAGGAGAGACCCAGTACTTC. Its protein is CASSEKDRGETQYF. This sequence joins TRBV25-1 and TRBJ2-5; TRBD1 might be the D (6 bases). From germline, CDR1 is MGHDK and CDR2 SYGVNS. V lost 3 bases to trimming and J lost 4 bases, with 12 bases between them. The CDR3 consists of 14 residues.